These 32 T cell receptor beta chains came from one sample sequenced in a study of follicular helper T cells after annual influenza vaccination. Method: immunoSEQ multiplex PCR; TCRdb's copy keeps in-frame clones and lacks some. The table shows roughly 27,000 clones, with more than 80% occurring only once. Time point indicated: 2014-2015 season, pre-vaccination. The sequenced sample was CXCR5+ CD38- circulating T follicular helper cells from blood, obtained on the day of influenza vaccination. Subset described: circulating Tfh, non-naive CD4+CXCR5+PD-1+ (ICOS+CD38+ or ICOS-CD38-). The receptors come from an adult who received the influenza vaccine.

The chain recombines TRBV6-5 with TRBJ2-4, with 8 bases that match TRBD2. Germline assignment: CDR1 MNHEY and CDR2 SVGAGI. V shed 6 bases and J 7 bases; nucleotides not matched to a gene: 2. The length of the CDR3 is 12 residues. The CDR3 is CASRTSENIQYF. The CDR3 nucleotides read TGTGCCAGCAGGACTAGCGAGAACATTCAGTACTTC.

The gene calls are TRBV28 and TRBJ2-6; 7 bases line up with TRBD1. J lost 0 bases, V lost 6 bases, and 8 bases had no gene match. Germline CDR1 and CDR2: MDHEN and SYDVKM. This CDR3 comprises 17 residues. Here the CDR3 reads CASRPQGRLSGANVLTF. In nucleotides, the CDR3 is TGTGCCAGCAGGCCACAGGGGCGCCTCTCTGGGGCCAACGTCCTGACTTTC.

This clone showed up just a few times. The chain uses TRBV5-6 and TRBJ1-1; D remains ambiguous. This CDR3 region has 14 residues. V lost 4 bases to trimming and J lost 3 bases, with 13 bases between them. CDR1 SGHDT and CDR2 YYEEEE come from the germline V gene. The CDR3 spells CASSGRGRDTEAFF. Here the CDR3 DNA reads TGTGCCAGCAGCGGGCGGGGAAGGGACACTGAAGCTTTCTTT.

This clone has just a few counts. This chain uses TRBV27 with TRBJ1-6; D is possibly TRBD1 (5 bases). There are 15 residues in the CDR3. In germline, CDR1 is MNHEY, CDR2 SMNVEV (reference sequence). The V end was cut by 3 bases, the J end by 8 bases, with 14 bases between. The CDR3 region has the DNA TGTGCCAGCAGTTTGGAAACAGGATCACATTCACCCCTCCACTTT. This codes for CASSLETGSHSPLHF.

The DNA for the CDR3 is TGTGCTAGTGGTGGAGGGCGGACAACTAATGAAAAACTGTTTTTT. Residues: CASGGGRTTNEKLFF. This chain connects TRBV12-5 to TRBJ1-4, with D hard to call. This CDR3 comprises 15 residues. Germline V gene sequence: CDR1 LGHNT, CDR2 FRNRAP. Trimming took 5 bases from V and 0 from J, leaving 10 bases between them.

The V gene is TRBV18, the J gene TRBJ2-3; D not certain. V gave up 4 bases and J gave up 6 bases, with 14 bases separating them. CDR3 length: 14 amino acids. CDR1 and CDR2 from the germline V gene are KGHSH and LQKENI. CDR3 coding DNA: TGTGCCAGCTCACGGGCAGCCTCTGTGGATACGCAGTATTTT. Translation: CASSRAASVDTQYF.

This clone was detected only a few times. This chain connects TRBV13 to TRBJ1-1, with D unresolved. The V gene lost 0 bases and the J gene lost 2 bases, with 7 bases spanning the gap. The CDR3 totals 14 residues. Germline CDR1 PRHDT, CDR2 FYEKMQ (reference sequence). The CDR3 sequence is CASSLGRGNTEAFF. DNA of the CDR3: TGTGCCAGCAGCTTAGGCCGGGGTAACACTGAAGCTTTCTTT.

This clone was seen just once. Distinct nucleotide sequences in the sample also encode this CDR3. This chain joins TRBV27 and TRBJ1-4; a possible D gene is TRBD1 (6 bases). From germline, CDR1 is MNHEY and CDR2 SMNVEV (reference sequence). The CDR3 spans 14 residues. V was pared by 9 bases and J by 0 bases, with 11 bases between. The CDR3 DNA reads TGTGCCAGTCGGTCAGGGGCAACTAATGAAAAACTGTTTTTT. Its translation is CASRSGATNEKLFF.

The chain recombines TRBV12-5 with TRBJ1-3; D is undetermined. The V end lost 6 bases, the J end lost 8 bases, and 8 bases lay between the germline ends. This CDR3 contains 11 residues. CDR1 is LGHNT and CDR2 is FRNRAP in the germline V gene. The chain's CDR3 is CASGPADTIYF. CDR3 nucleotides: TGTGCTAGTGGCCCCGCAGACACCATATATTTT. The entire variable domain, with the rest obtained from reference TRBV12-5 and TRBJ1-3, is as follows: DARVTQTPRHKVTEMGQEVTMRCQPILGHNTVFWYRQTMMQGLELLAYFRNRAPLDDSGMPKDRFSAEMPDATLATLKIQPSEPRDSAVYFCASGPADTIYFGEGSWLTVV.

The chain couples TRBV7-6 to TRBJ1-2; 10 bases line up with TRBD1. The germline V gene encodes CDR1 SGHVS and CDR2 FNYEAQ. Trimming cost V 6 bases and J 3 bases; bases outside gene matches: 10. This CDR3 has 16 amino acids. CDR3: CASSPDRGPLDYGYTF. The CDR3, as DNA: TGTGCCAGCAGTCCCGACAGGGGGCCTCTAGACTATGGCTACACCTTC.

The rearrangement links TRBV7-8 to TRBJ2-2; 12 positions agree with TRBD2. The CDR3 runs 16 residues. Losses at the gene ends were 6 bases for V and 7 bases for J; bases not matched to a gene: 9. CDR1 is SGHVS and CDR2 is FQNEAQ in the germline V gene. The CDR3 nucleotides read TGTGCCAGCAGGGCTACTAGCGGGAGGCGGGGCGGGGAGCTGTTTTTT. This encodes CASRATSGRRGGELFF.

V is TRBV28 and J is TRBJ2-7, with D unresolved. CDR1 and CDR2 (germline): MDHEN, SYDVKM. V dropped 5 bases and J dropped 0 bases, with 11 bases sitting between them. This CDR3 has 14 amino acids. The CDR3 DNA sequence: TGTGCCAGCAGTCCAGGATACAGCTCCTACGAGCAGTACTTC. This encodes CASSPGYSSYEQYF.

V gene TRBV6-1 combines with J gene TRBJ2-7; D is perhaps TRBD2 (6 bases). V lost 1 base and J 6 bases, leaving 16 bases between the germline ends. In germline, CDR1 is MNHNS, CDR2 SASEGT. This CDR3 region has 15 residues. CDR3 residues: CASSEVRGRHGEQYF. CDR3 bases: TGTGCCAGCAGTGAAGTCCGGGGGAGACATGGCGAGCAGTACTTC.

This chain connects TRBV19 to TRBJ1-5, with D perhaps matching TRBD1 (5 bases). The V gene's germline CDR1 is LNHDA and CDR2 SQIVND (reference sequence). The V end lost 5 bases, the J end lost 2 bases, and 13 bases lay between the germline ends. The CDR3 is 15 residues long. The CDR3 DNA follows: TGTGCCAGTAGTGGGGCTACCAGGGGCAATCAGCCCCAGCATTTT. Translating it yields CASSGATRGNQPQHF.

This clone occurred once. This chain links TRBV11-3 with TRBJ1-2; 7 bases are shared with TRBD1. Looked up from germline, CDR1 is SGHNT and CDR2 is YENEEA. V shed 3 bases, J shed 6 bases, and the junction held 4 bases outside the gene matches. This CDR3 has 13 amino acids. The CDR3 region is CASSFPGGNGYTF. CDR3 DNA sequence: TGTGCCAGCAGCTTTCCAGGGGGAAATGGCTACACCTTC. The whole variable domain, remainder taken from reference TRBV11-3 and TRBJ1-2, is EAGVVQSPRYKIIEKKQPVAFWCNPISGHNTLYWYLQNLGQGPELLIRYENEEAVDDSQLPKDRFSAERLKGVDSTLKIQPAELGDSAVYLCASSFPGGNGYTFGSGTRLTVV.

The chain employs TRBV4-1 and TRBJ2-3; 7 bases match TRBD2. With V trimmed by 1 base and J by 5 bases, 3 bases remained unmatched. Germline CDR1 and CDR2: MGHRA and YSYEKL. CDR3 length: 14 amino acids. The CDR3 loop is CASSQVAGVDTQYF. The CDR3 DNA follows: TGCGCCAGCAGCCAAGTCGCGGGGGTAGATACGCAGTATTTT.

In its sample, this clone was seen a few times. The chain has TRBV30 and TRBJ1-2, with D possibly matching TRBD1 (5 bases). CDR3 length: 13 residues. The germline CDR1 and CDR2 sequences are GTSNPN and SVGIG (reference sequence). Trimming shortened V by 2 bases and J by 8 bases, and 15 bases separated the two germline ends. For the CDR3, the DNA is TGTGCCTGGAGTCCTCAGGGAGGGAAAGGCTACACCTTC. Translating it yields CAWSPQGGKGYTF. The full variable domain, rest sourced from reference TRBV30 and TRBJ1-2, is SQTIHQWPATLVQPVGSPLSLECTVEGTSNPNLYWYRQAAGRGLQLLFYSVGIGQISSEVPQNLSASRPQDRQFILSSKKLLLSDSGFYLCAWSPQGGKGYTFGSGTRLTVV.

CDR3: CASSETGSDTQYF. For the CDR3, the DNA is TGTGCCAGTAGTGAGACAGGGTCAGATACGCAGTATTTT. The chain couples TRBV19 to TRBJ2-3; 7 positions match TRBD1. The CDR3 has 13 amino acids. Germline loops: CDR1 LNHDA, CDR2 SQIVND (reference sequence). V was clipped by 5 bases and J by 4 bases; unmatched bases: 3.

This sequence joins TRBV5-5 and TRBJ2-2, with D perhaps TRBD2 (7 bases). Germline assignment: CDR1 SGHKS and CDR2 YYEKEE (reference sequence). This CDR3 has 15 amino acids. V was cut by 1 base and J by 6 bases, with 13 bases left in between. The CDR3 protein is CASSLTGGRAGELFF. The CDR3 bases are TGTGCCAGCAGCTTGACCGGGGGGCGGGCCGGGGAGCTGTTTTTT.

This sequence joins TRBV15 and TRBJ2-7, with D tentatively TRBD1 (5 bases). The CDR3 contains 13 residues. V was cut by 0 bases and J by 9 bases, with 12 bases left in between. Germline-derived CDR1 and CDR2 are LNHNV and YYDKDF (reference sequence). As DNA, the CDR3 is TGTGCCACCAGCAGAGATAACAGGCAACCGCAGTACTTC. Protein: CATSRDNRQPQYF.

The chain couples TRBV6-5 to TRBJ1-1, with 10 bases aligning to TRBD1. V lost 2 bases to trimming and J lost 4 bases; unmatched junction nucleotides: 7. Germline loops: CDR1 MNHEY, CDR2 SVGAGI. The CDR3 runs 16 residues. CDR3 nucleotide sequence: TGTGCCAGCAGTTACCCACGGACAGGGGGATCCACTGAAGCTTTCTTT. This translates into CASSYPRTGGSTEAFF.

This clone was counted only a few times. J is TRBJ1-6 and V is TRBV5-1, with D possibly matching TRBD1 (6 bases). Germline loops: CDR1 SGHRS, CDR2 YFSETQ. Between the trimmed V and J ends, which lost 3 bases and 7 bases, there was a span of 11 bases. The CDR3 runs to 14 residues. In nucleotides, the CDR3 is TGCGCCAGCAGCTCCGGGACAATGAATTCACCCCTCCACTTT. Translating it yields CASSSGTMNSPLHF.

This rearrangement joins TRBV5-1 to TRBJ2-3, with TRBD1 matching 7 bases. After removal of 4 bases from V and 0 bases from J, the junction contained 5 bases not matched to a gene. The CDR3 covers 15 residues. Germline values: CDR1 SGHRS, CDR2 YFSETQ. The CDR3 nucleotides read TGCGCCAGCAGCCCGGGGACAGCTAGCACAGATACGCAGTATTTT. Residues: CASSPGTASTDTQYF. The variable domain in full, with the rest retrieved from reference TRBV5-1 and TRBJ2-3, is KAGVTQTPRYLIKTRGQQVTLSCSPISGHRSVSWYQQTPGQGLQFLFEYFSETQRNKGNFPGRFSGRQFSNSRSEMNVSTLELGDSALYLCASSPGTASTDTQYFGPGTRLTVL.

This clone was detected only once. The chain uses TRBV27 and TRBJ1-5; possibly TRBD1 for D (5 bases). CDR1 is MNHEY and CDR2 is SMNVEV in the germline V gene (reference sequence). This CDR3 contains 13 residues. V was trimmed by 8 bases and J by 7 bases, leaving 15 bases between them. This CDR3 is CASAYRFYQPQHF. CDR3 coding DNA: TGTGCCAGCGCATACAGGTTCTACCAGCCCCAGCATTTT.

The chain employs TRBV11-2 and TRBJ2-5, with 8 bases aligning to TRBD1. Germline trimming cut 2 bases from V and 5 bases from J; bases unmatched to any gene: 19. This CDR3 has 19 residues. Germline-derived CDR1 and CDR2 are SGHAT and FQNNGV. The CDR3 DNA follows: TGTGCCAGCAGCTTACAGGCCAACCCAGGGGGCGCAAGATTGGAGACCCAGTACTTC. Translation: CASSLQANPGGARLETQYF.

The rearrangement joins TRBV15 to TRBJ2-1; 7 bases agree with TRBD2. Germline V CDR1 and CDR2: LNHNV, YYDKDF (reference sequence). This CDR3 region has 14 residues. V dropped 1 base and J dropped 7; count of bases not matched to a gene: 4. As DNA, the CDR3 is TGTGCCACCAGCAGAGTGAGGACTAGTAATGAGCAGTTCTTC. It codes for CATSRVRTSNEQFF.

This rearrangement joins TRBV12-5 to TRBJ1-1; 9 bases align to TRBD1. The V gene's germline CDR1 is LGHNT and CDR2 FRNRAP. V shed 1 base, J shed 4 bases, and the junction held 4 bases outside the gene matches. The CDR3 spans 15 residues. CDR3 nucleotides: TGTGCTAGTGGTTTGGGGGACAGGGTGGGCACTGAAGCTTTCTTT. This gives the protein CASGLGDRVGTEAFF.

This clone was counted only a few times. V gene TRBV7-8 combines with J gene TRBJ2-3, with 10 bases lining up with TRBD2. The CDR3 runs 16 residues. Germline V CDR1 and CDR2: SGHVS, FQNEAQ. Trimming removed 0 bases from V and 6 bases from J; junction bases left unmatched: 6. In nucleotides, the CDR3 is TGTGCCAGCAGCTTAGCAGCTAGCGGGAGTGCGGATACGCAGTATTTT. It codes for CASSLAASGSADTQYF.

J is TRBJ1-3 and V is TRBV5-4, with a possible D match to TRBD1 (6 bases). Trimming removed 4 bases from V and 2 bases from J, with 10 bases in between. CDR3 size: 14 residues. CDR1 and CDR2 from the germline V gene are SGHNT and YYREEE (reference sequence). The CDR3 is CASSGRTAGNTIYF. The CDR3 DNA reads as TGTGCCAGCAGCGGAAGGACAGCTGGAAACACCATATATTTT.

The chain links TRBV5-1 to TRBJ2-7, with D perhaps TRBD1 (5 bases). Trimming took off 4 bases at V and 1 base at J, with 12 bases between the two ends. CDR1 and CDR2 (germline): SGHRS, YFSETQ. The CDR3 covers 14 residues. DNA for the CDR3: TGCGCCAGCAGCCCGACAGCCGGATCCTACGAGCAGTACTTC. It specifies CASSPTAGSYEQYF.

The V and J genes are TRBV5-1 and TRBJ2-7; 9 nucleotides line up with TRBD1. The CDR3 loop spans 16 amino acids. J lost 6 bases, V lost 0 bases, and 10 bases had no gene match. CDR1 is SGHRS and CDR2 is YFSETQ in the germline V gene. CDR3 nucleotide sequence: TGCGCCAGCAGCTTGGGAGTGGGACAGGGCCTCGGCGAGCAGTACTTC. Protein: CASSLGVGQGLGEQYF. Filled out from reference TRBV5-1 and TRBJ2-7, the complete variable domain reads KAGVTQTPRYLIKTRGQQVTLSCSPISGHRSVSWYQQTPGQGLQFLFEYFSETQRNKGNFPGRFSGRQFSNSRSEMNVSTLELGDSALYLCASSLGVGQGLGEQYFGPGTRLTVT.

This clone has a single count. J is TRBJ2-5 and V is TRBV5-4, with 7 nucleotides matching TRBD2. The V gene's germline CDR1 is SGHNT and CDR2 YYREEE (reference sequence). The CDR3 runs 13 residues. With 5 bases clipped from V and 5 bases from J, the junction kept 6 bases outside the gene matches. CDR3 bases: TGTGCCAGCAGTTCGGGGGGTCGGGAGACCCAGTACTTC. It encodes CASSSGGRETQYF.